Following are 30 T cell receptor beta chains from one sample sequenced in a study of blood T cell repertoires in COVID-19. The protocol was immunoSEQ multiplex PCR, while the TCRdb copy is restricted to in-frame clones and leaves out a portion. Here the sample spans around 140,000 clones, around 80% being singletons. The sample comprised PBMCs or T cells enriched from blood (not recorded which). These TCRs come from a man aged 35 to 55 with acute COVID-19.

CDR3 loop: CASSLQVIDEKLFF. Here the CDR3 DNA reads TGTGCCAGCAGCTTGCAGGTTATCGATGAAAAACTGTTTTTT. The J gene is TRBJ1-4, the V gene TRBV5-6; D call uncertain. The CDR3 runs to 14 residues. The V end lost 1 base, the J end lost 6 bases, and 10 bases lay between the germline ends. Germline V lookup: CDR1 SGHDT, CDR2 YYEEEE.

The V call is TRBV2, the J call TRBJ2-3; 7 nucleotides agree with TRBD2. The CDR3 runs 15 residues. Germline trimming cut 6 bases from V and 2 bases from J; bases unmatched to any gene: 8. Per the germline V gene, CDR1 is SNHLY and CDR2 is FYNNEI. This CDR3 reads CASRPGLGLTDTQYF. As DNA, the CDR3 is TGTGCCAGCAGGCCCGGACTAGGACTCACAGATACGCAGTATTTT.

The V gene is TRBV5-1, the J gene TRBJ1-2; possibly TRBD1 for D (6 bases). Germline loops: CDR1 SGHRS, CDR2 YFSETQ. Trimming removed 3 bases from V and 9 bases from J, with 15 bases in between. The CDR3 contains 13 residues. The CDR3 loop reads CASSSEAGERYTF. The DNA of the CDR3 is TGCGCCAGCAGCTCAGAGGCAGGGGAACGCTACACCTTC. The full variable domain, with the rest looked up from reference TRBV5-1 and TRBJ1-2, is KAGVTQTPRYLIKTRGQQVTLSCSPISGHRSVSWYQQTPGQGLQFLFEYFSETQRNKGNFPGRFSGRQFSNSRSEMNVSTLELGDSALYLCASSSEAGERYTFGSGTRLTVV.

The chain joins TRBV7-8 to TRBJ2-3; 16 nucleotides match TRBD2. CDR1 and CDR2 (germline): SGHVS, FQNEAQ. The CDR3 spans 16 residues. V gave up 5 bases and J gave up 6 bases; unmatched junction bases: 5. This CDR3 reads CASSPGTSGGVDTQYF. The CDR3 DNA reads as TGTGCCAGCAGCCCGGGGACTAGCGGGGGGGTTGATACGCAGTATTTT. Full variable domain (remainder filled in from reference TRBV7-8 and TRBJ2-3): GAGVSQSPRYKVAKRGQDVALRCDPISGHVSLFWYQQALGQGPEFLTYFQNEAQLDKSGLPSDRFFAERPEGSVSTLKIQRTQQEDSAVYLCASSPGTSGGVDTQYFGPGTRLTVL.

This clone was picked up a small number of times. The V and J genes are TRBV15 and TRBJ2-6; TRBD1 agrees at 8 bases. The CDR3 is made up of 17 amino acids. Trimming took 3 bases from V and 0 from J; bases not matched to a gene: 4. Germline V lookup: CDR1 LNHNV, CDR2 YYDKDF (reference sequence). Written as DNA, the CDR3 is TGTGCCACCAGCAGGGGACAGGCACCCTCTGGGGCCAACGTCCTGACTTTC. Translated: CATSRGQAPSGANVLTF. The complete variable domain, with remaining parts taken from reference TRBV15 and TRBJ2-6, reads DAMVIQNPRYQVTQFGKPVTLSCSQTLNHNVMYWYQQKSSQAPKLLFHYYDKDFNNEADTPDNFQSRRPNTSFCFLDIRSPGLGDTAMYLCATSRGQAPSGANVLTFGAGSRLTVL.

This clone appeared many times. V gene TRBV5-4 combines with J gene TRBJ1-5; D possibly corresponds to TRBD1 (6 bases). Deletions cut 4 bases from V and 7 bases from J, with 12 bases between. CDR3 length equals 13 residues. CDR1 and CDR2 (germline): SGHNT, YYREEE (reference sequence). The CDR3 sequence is CASSGGTGQPQHF. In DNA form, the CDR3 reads TGTGCCAGCAGCGGGGGCACGGGCCAGCCCCAGCATTTT.

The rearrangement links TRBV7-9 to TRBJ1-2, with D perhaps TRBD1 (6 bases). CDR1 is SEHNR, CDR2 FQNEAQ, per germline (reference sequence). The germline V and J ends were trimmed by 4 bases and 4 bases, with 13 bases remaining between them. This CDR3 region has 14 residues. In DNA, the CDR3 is TGTGCCAGCAGCTACGCAGACAGGACCTATGGCTACACCTTC. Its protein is CASSYADRTYGYTF.

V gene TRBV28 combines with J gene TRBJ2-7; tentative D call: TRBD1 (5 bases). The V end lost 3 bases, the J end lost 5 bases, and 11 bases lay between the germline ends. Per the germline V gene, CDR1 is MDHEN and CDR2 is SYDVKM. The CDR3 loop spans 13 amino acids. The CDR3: CASSFSGLHEQYF. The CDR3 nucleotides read TGTGCCAGCAGTTTCTCAGGGCTCCACGAGCAGTACTTC.

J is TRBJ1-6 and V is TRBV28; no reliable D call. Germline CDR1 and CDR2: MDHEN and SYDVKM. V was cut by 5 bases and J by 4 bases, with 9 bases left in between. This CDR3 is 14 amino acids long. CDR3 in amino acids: CASSRSGYNSPLHF. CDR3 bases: TGTGCCAGCAGTCGTTCGGGGTATAATTCACCCCTCCACTTT.

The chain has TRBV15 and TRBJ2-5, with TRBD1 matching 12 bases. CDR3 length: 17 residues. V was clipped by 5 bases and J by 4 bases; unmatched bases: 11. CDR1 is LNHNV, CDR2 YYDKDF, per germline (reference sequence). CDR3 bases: TGTGCCACCAGCGGCGCGCTGGGACAGGGGGCTGGAGAGACCCAGTACTTC. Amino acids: CATSGALGQGAGETQYF.

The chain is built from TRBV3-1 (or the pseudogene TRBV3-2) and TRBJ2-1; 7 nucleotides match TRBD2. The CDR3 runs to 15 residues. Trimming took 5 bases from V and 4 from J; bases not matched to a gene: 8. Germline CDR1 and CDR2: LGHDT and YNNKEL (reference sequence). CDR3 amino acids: CASSSGLVLYNEQFF. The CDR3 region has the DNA TGTGCCAGCAGCTCTGGACTAGTCTTATACAATGAGCAGTTCTTC.

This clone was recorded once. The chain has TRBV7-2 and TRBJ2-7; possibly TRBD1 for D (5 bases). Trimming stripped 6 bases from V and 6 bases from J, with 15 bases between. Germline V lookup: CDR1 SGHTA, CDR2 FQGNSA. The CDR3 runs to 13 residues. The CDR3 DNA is TGTGCCAGCAGTTTGGGTTGGACACGCGAGCAGTACTTC. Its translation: CASSLGWTREQYF. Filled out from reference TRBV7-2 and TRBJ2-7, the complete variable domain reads GAGVSQSPSNKVTEKGKDVELRCDPISGHTALYWYRQSLGQGLEFLIYFQGNSAPDKSGLPSDRFSAERTGGSVSTLTIQRTQQEDSAVYLCASSLGWTREQYFGPGTRLTVT.

The CDR3 loop is CASSQGPLAGGLETQYF. The CDR3 region has the DNA TGCGCCAGCAGCCAAGGGCCACTAGCGGGGGGTTTGGAGACCCAGTACTTC. The genes are TRBV4-1 and TRBJ2-5; 12 bases align to TRBD2. CDR3 length equals 17 residues. After removal of 1 base from V and 5 bases from J, the junction contained 8 bases not matched to a gene. Germline CDR1 reads MGHRA; CDR2 reads YSYEKL.

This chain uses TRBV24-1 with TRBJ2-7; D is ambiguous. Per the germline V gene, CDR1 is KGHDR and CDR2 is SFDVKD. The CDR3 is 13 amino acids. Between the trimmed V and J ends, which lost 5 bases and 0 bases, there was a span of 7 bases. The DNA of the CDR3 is TGTGCCACCAGTGGCGCCGGCTCCTACGAGCAGTACTTC. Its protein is CATSGAGSYEQYF.

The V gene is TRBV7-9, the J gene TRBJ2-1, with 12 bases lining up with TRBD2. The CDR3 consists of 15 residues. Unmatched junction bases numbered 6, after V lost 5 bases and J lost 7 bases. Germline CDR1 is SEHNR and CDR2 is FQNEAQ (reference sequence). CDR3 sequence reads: CASSPTSGGHNEQFF. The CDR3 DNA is TGTGCCAGCAGCCCCACTAGCGGGGGGCATAATGAGCAGTTCTTC.

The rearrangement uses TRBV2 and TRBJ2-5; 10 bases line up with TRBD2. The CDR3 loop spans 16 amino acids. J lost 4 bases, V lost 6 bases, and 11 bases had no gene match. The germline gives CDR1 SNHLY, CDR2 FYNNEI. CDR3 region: CASRNEGAGGGETQYF. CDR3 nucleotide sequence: TGTGCCAGCAGAAACGAGGGAGCGGGAGGGGGAGAGACCCAGTACTTC. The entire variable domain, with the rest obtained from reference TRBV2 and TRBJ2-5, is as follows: EPEVTQTPSHQVTQMGQEVILRCVPISNHLYFYWYRQILGQKVEFLVSFYNNEISEKSEIFDDQFSVERPDGSNFTLKIRSTKLEDSAMYFCASRNEGAGGGETQYFGPGTRLLVL.

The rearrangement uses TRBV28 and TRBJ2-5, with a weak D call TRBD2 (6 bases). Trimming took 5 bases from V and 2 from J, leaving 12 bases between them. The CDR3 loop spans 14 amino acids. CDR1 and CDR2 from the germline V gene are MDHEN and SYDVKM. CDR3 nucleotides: TGTGCCAGCAGTGTGCCCGGGACTCAAGAGACCCAGTACTTC. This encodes CASSVPGTQETQYF. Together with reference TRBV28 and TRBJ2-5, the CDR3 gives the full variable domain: DVKVTQSSRYLVKRTGEKVFLECVQDMDHENMFWYRQDPGLGLRLIYFSYDVKMKEKGDIPEGYSVSREKKERFSLILESASTNQTSMYLCASSVPGTQETQYFGPGTRLLVL.

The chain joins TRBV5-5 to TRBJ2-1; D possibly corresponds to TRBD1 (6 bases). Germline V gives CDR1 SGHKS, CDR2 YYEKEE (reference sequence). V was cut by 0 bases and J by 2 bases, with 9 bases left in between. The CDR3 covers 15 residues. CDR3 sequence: CASSLEGVPYNEQFF. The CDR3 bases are TGTGCCAGCAGCTTGGAGGGGGTCCCCTACAATGAGCAGTTCTTC.

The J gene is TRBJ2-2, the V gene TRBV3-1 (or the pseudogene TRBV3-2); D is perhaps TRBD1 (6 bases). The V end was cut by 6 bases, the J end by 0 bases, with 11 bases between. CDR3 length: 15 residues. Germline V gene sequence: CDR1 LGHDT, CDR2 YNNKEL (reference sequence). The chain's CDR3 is CASRPDRANTGELFF. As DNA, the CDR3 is TGTGCCAGCAGGCCGGACAGAGCGAACACCGGGGAGCTGTTTTTT.

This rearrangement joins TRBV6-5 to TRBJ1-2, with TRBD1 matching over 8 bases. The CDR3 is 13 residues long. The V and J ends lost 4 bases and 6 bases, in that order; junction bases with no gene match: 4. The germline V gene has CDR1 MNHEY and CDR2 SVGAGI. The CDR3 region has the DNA TGTGCCAGCAGTTCAGGGGGCTGGGATGGCTACACCTTC. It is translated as CASSSGGWDGYTF.

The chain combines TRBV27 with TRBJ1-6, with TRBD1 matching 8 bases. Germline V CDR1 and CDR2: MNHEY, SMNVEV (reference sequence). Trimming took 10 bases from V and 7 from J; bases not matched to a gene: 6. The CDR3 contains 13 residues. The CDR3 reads CATGNRGNSPLHF. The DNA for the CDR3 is TGTGCCACCGGGAACAGGGGGAATTCACCCCTCCACTTT.

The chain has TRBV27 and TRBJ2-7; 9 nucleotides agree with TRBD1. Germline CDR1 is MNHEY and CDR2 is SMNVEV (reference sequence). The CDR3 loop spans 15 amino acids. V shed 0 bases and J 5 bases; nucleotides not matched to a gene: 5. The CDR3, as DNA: TGTGCCAGCAGTTTATCGACAGGGGGTATCGACGAGCAGTACTTC. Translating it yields CASSLSTGGIDEQYF.

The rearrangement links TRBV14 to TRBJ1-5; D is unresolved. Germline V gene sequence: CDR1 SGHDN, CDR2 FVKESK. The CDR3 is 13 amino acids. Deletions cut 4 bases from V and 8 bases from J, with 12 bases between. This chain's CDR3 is CASSRGRTEPQHF. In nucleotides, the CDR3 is TGTGCCAGCAGCCGAGGGAGAACGGAGCCCCAGCATTTT.

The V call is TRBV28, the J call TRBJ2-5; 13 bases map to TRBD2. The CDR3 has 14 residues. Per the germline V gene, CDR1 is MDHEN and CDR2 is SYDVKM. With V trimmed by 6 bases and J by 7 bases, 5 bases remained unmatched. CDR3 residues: CASRLAGGPVTQYF. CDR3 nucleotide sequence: TGTGCCAGCAGACTAGCGGGAGGGCCGGTGACCCAGTACTTC. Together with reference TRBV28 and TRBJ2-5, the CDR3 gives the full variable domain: DVKVTQSSRYLVKRTGEKVFLECVQDMDHENMFWYRQDPGLGLRLIYFSYDVKMKEKGDIPEGYSVSREKKERFSLILESASTNQTSMYLCASRLAGGPVTQYFGPGTRLLVL.

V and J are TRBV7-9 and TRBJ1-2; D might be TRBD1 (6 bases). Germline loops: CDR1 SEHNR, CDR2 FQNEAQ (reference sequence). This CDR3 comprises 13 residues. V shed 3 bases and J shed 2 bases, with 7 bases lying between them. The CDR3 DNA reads TGTGCCAGCAGCTTCGGGACAAACTATGGCTACACCTTC. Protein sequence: CASSFGTNYGYTF.

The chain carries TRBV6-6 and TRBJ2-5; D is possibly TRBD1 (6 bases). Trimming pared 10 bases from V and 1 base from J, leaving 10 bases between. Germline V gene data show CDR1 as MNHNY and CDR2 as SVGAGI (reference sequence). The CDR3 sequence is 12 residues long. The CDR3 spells CAIRQAQETQYF. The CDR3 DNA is TGTGCCATCCGACAGGCCCAAGAGACCCAGTACTTC.

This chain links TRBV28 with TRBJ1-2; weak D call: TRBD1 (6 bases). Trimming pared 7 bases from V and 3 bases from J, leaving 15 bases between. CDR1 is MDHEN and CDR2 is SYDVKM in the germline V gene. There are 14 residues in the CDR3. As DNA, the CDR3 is TGTGCCAGCACCCTGCGGGGGGGCTACTATGGCTACACCTTC. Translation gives CASTLRGGYYGYTF.

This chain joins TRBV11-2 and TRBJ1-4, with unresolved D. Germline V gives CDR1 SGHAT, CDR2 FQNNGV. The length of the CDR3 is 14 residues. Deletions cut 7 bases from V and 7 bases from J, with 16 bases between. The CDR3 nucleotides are TGTGCCAGCACCCCCGGAGTATTGGGTGAAAAACTGTTTTTT. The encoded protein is CASTPGVLGEKLFF.

CDR3 in amino acids: CASSLAGEYSPLHF. The CDR3 DNA reads as TGTGCCAGCAGCTTGGCGGGGGAATATTCACCCCTCCACTTT. V usage is TRBV5-5 and J usage is TRBJ1-6; possibly TRBD1 for D (5 bases). The germline V and J ends were trimmed by 0 bases and 8 bases, with 9 bases remaining between them. The CDR3 consists of 14 residues. CDR1 SGHKS and CDR2 YYEKEE come from the germline V gene (reference sequence).

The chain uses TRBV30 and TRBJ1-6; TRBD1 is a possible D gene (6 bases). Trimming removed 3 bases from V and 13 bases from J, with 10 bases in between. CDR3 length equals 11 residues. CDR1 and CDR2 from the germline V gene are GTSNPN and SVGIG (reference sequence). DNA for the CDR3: TGTGCCTGGAGGGGGGCCTTGCCCCTCCACTTT. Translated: CAWRGALPLHF. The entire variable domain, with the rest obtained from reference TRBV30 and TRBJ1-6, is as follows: SQTIHQWPATLVQPVGSPLSLECTVEGTSNPNLYWYRQAAGRGLQLLFYSVGIGQISSEVPQNLSASRPQDRQFILSSKKLLLSDSGFYLCAWRGALPLHFGNGTRLTVT.